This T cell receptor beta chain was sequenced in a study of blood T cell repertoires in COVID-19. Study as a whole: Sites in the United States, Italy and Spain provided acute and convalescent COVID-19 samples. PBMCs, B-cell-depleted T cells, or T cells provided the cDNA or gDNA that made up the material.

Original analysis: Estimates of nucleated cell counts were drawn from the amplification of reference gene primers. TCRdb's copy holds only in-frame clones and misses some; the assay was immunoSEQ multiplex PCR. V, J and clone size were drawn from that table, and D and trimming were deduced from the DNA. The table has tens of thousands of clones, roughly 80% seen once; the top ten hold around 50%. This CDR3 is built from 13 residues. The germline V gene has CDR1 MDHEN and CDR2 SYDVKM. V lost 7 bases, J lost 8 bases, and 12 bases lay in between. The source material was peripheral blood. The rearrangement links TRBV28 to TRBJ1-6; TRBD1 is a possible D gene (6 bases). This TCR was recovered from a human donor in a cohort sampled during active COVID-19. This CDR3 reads CASTIRGYSPLHF. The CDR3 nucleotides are TGTGCCAGCACCATAAGGGGGTATTCACCCCTCCACTTT.